The T cell receptor beta chain described here comes from a study of cytomegalovirus exposure and HLA in healthy donors. Overall study: Of all 400 or so donors who were genotyped, roughly 81% belonged to the Caucasian-associated ancestry cluster.

Trimming cost V 0 bases and J 2 bases; bases outside gene matches: 2. Germline V gene sequence: CDR1 SGHRS, CDR2 YFSETQ. The CDR3 sequence is 15 residues long. The PCR employed 60 Vbeta primers together with 13 Jbeta primers. The table came from immunoSEQ multiplex PCR; TCRdb's copy has only in-frame clones and leaves some out. The sample lists a few hundred thousand clones; about 80% were seen once. J is TRBJ2-1 and V is TRBV5-1, with 7 bases that match TRBD1. Input material: PBMCs. This clonotype was sampled from a girl aged 5 to 17 in good health and CMV-seronegative. The DNA for the CDR3 is TGCGCCAGCAGCTTGGCGGGACAGACCTACAATGAGCAGTTCTTC. Protein product: CASSLAGQTYNEQFF.